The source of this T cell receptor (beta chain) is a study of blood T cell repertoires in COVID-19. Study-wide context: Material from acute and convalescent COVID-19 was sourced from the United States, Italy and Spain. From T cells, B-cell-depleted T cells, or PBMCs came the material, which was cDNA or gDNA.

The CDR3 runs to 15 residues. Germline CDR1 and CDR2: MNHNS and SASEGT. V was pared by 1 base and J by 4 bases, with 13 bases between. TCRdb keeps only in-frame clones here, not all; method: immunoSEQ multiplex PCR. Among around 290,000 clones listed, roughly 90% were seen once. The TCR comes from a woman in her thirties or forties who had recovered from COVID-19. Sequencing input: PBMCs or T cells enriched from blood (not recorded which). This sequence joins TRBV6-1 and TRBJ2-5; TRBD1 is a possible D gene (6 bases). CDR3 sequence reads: CASSEVRGLVETQYF. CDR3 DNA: TGTGCCAGCAGTGAAGTCAGGGGCCTGGTAGAGACCCAGTACTTC.